This entry is about one T cell receptor beta chain. No cognate antigen has been identified for it. No per-base quality is available; no much larger clone lies one base away. The method was the immunoSEQ multiplex PCR assay. Adaptive Biotechnologies carried out high-throughput TCR-beta CDR3 sequencing of genomic DNA for most patients. Turning to the authors' computational methods: Adaptive's ImmunoSEQ software supplied the TCR sequencing data for more than 15 patients, while MiXCR and VDJtools were used to process a few other patients. CDR3 nucleotide sequences shared between donor and recipient were removed because the origin of such sequences could not be assigned. At least 2-fold expansion over unstimulated cells and a minimum CFSE-low frequency of 0.002% (template counts) or 0.001% (read counts) were required for clones to be classified as alloreactive. Mappable clones were those detected in sequenced pre-transplant spleen, lymph node, or MLR CFSE-low populations of the donor or recipient. The cumulative frequency of alloreactive clones was calculated as a percentage of all sequences, weighted by copy number. TCRdb retrieved this table from immuneACCESS and kept in-frame rearrangements only. Not all clones are present; in checked studies, unresolved V genes account for under half, and no reason is known for the remainder. V and J calls and clone size are those listed in that table; D and trimming were worked out from the DNA. For this sample there are about 64,000 clones; roughly 90% appear just once. The top ten clonotypes cover 6.5% to 8% of the sample.

The data stem from a study of graft-versus-host responses after intestinal transplantation (dated by TCRdb to about 2021). Regarding the research as a whole: Multivisceral, liver-intestinal, or isolated intestinal transplants were received by the recipients. Donor T cell macrochimerism was defined as a peak of at least 4% donor T cells among recipient peripheral blood mononuclear cells. Anti-thymocyte globulin induction was given to all recipients, followed by maintenance tacrolimus and steroids for about 3 years. Instead of going to the commercial service, samples from a few later patients were sequenced in-house on an Illumina MiSeq and processed with MiXCR. After intestinal transplantation, graft-versus-host and host-versus-graft alloreactive T cell clones were followed in the graft, circulation and bone marrow using bulk TCR-beta CDR3 sequencing. A cohort of under 30 intestinal transplant recipients, including one retransplant, was enrolled, and a few patients lacking pretransplant specimens were excluded. Alloreactive clones were identified by sequencing pre-transplant mixed lymphocyte reaction products and comparing them with unstimulated pre-transplant donor and recipient T cells. Study-level results and caveats: The conclusions were limited by the relatively low number and heterogeneity of the intestinal transplant patients. In the allografts of patients with donor T cell macrochimerism, GvH to HvG T cell clonal ratios were high. GvH clones were found in recipient bone marrow, and some of the GvH clones appeared earlier in ileal mucosa or blood, which is consistent with an intestinal mucosal origin. Peak levels of circulating GvH clones were associated with declines in HvG clones early after transplant.

V is shortened by 3 bases, J by 2 bases, and the region joining them spans 17 bases. The CDR3 has 16 amino acids, counting the end cysteine and phenylalanine. The sequence is cut down to CDR3 DNA, 48 bases in frame from base 1. For CDR1 and CDR2, the germline V gene lists SGHRS and YFSETQ. After transplant, bone marrow was aspirated from the posterior iliac crest or from another site chosen by the physician. Sequencing was performed on bone marrow, taken 700 to 850 days after intestinal transplantation. The sequence joins TRBV5-1 to TRBJ2-5; TRBD2 might be the D gene, on 7 matching bases. The source of this sequence is a human patient who received an intestinal transplant, so some T cells may come from the graft donor. For the CDR3, the sequence is CASSSTGGGLQETQYF. The sequenced DNA is TGCGCCAGCAGCTCGACTGGCGGGGGCCTTCAAGAGACCCAGTACTTC.